This T cell receptor beta chain was profiled in a study of T cells after somatic rescue of genetic block. Trimming removed 6 bases at V and 2 bases at J, with 17 bases between. The CDR3 has 15 amino acids. Germline V lookup: CDR1 MDHEN, CDR2 SYDVKM. Libraries were prepared by immunoSEQ multiplex PCR; TCRdb keeps only in-frame clonotypes and omits some of them. This table has approximately 100,000 clones, more than 80% appearing once. This rearrangement joins TRBV28 to TRBJ2-7; D could derive from TRBD1 or TRBD2 (6 bases each). This sequence was found in a woman aged 18-29 years. Sequences were obtained from peripheral blood mononuclear cells (PBMCs). The CDR3 DNA reads TGTGCCAGCAGGGGGGGCATCCCCCTTACCTACGAGCAGTACTTC. Its protein product is CASRGGIPLTYEQYF.